Following are 16 T cell receptor beta chains from one sample sequenced in a study of blood T cells in healthy people across ages. Next came a second PCR, run for about 7 to 12 cycles, which used a sample-barcoded 5' primer along with a J-beta primer mix. Using its own MiXCR run on the 5' RACE reads, TCRdb lists one record per CDR3 protein. This table has some 700,000 distinct CDR3 sequences, around 46% appearing once. The sequenced sample was blood. These receptors were obtained from a woman aged 55-70 years in good health.

This clonotype has only a few counts. The V gene is TRBV5-1, the J gene TRBJ1-2, with D tentatively TRBD1 (5 bases). Germline CDR1 is SGHRS and CDR2 is YFSETQ. This CDR3 is 13 amino acids long. V was shortened by 3 bases and J by 3 bases, with 9 bases between the two germline ends. CDR3 residues: CASSSGEDYGYTF. The CDR3 DNA sequence: TGCGCCAGCAGCTCGGGGGAGGACTATGGCTACACCTTC.

V gene TRBV9 combines with J gene TRBJ1-1, with D uncertain. The CDR3 runs to 14 residues. The V gene lost 4 bases and the J gene lost 1 base, with 11 bases spanning the gap. Germline assignment: CDR1 SGDLS and CDR2 YYNGEE. The CDR3 spells CASSLLAENTEAFF. In nucleotides, the CDR3 is TGTGCCAGCAGCCTACTAGCGGAGAACACTGAAGCTTTCTTT.

The chain couples TRBV20-1 to TRBJ2-5, with 9 bases matching TRBD1. V lost 5 bases and J lost 5; bases outside the gene matches: 9. The CDR3 is 14 residues long. Germline V gene data show CDR1 as DFQATT and CDR2 as SNEGSKA (reference sequence). The CDR3 spells CSASLRTGDETQYF. For the CDR3, the DNA is TGCAGTGCTTCCCTACGGACAGGGGATGAGACCCAGTACTTC.

This chain joins TRBV6-1 and TRBJ2-3; TRBD2 agrees at 13 bases. The CDR3 spans 17 residues. V was pared by 5 bases and J by 2 bases, with 7 bases of the junction left unmatched. Germline V gene sequence: CDR1 MNHNS, CDR2 SASEGT. CDR3 in DNA: TGTGCCAGCAGTCGCCGACTAGCGGGAGGTTTCACAGATACGCAGTATTTT. It yields the protein CASSRRLAGGFTDTQYF.

This clonotype was detected only a few times. J is TRBJ2-1 and V is TRBV9; D is unresolved. The V and J ends lost 2 bases and 1 base respectively, with 10 bases between them. The CDR3 sequence is 15 residues long. Looked up from germline, CDR1 is SGDLS and CDR2 is YYNGEE. This chain's CDR3 is CASSVGSRSYNEQFF. DNA of the CDR3: TGTGCCAGCAGCGTTGGGTCTCGTTCCTACAATGAGCAGTTCTTC.

The rearrangement links TRBV12-3 or TRBV12-4 to TRBJ2-1; 7 bases agree with TRBD1. The CDR3 is 14 amino acids. V lost 2 bases, J lost 8 bases, and 6 bases stayed unmatched. The CDR3 region is CASSLRGPSDEQFF. In nucleotides, the CDR3 is TGTGCCAGCAGTTTAAGGGGGCCTTCGGATGAGCAGTTCTTC.

V gene TRBV7-6 combines with J gene TRBJ1-1; 9 nucleotides align to TRBD1. The CDR3 sequence is 17 residues long. The V gene's germline CDR1 is SGHVS and CDR2 FNYEAQ. With 5 bases clipped from V and 7 bases from J, the junction kept 17 bases outside the gene matches. CDR3 in amino acids: CASSPTRDRAERGEAFF. CDR3 sequence (DNA): TGTGCCAGCAGCCCAACTAGGGACAGGGCCGAGCGGGGTGAAGCTTTCTTT. Combining the CDR3 with reference TRBV7-6 and TRBJ1-1 gives the whole variable domain GAGVSQSPRYKVTKRGQDVALRCDPISGHVSLYWYRQALGQGPEFLTYFNYEAQQDKSGLPNDRFSAERPEGSISTLTIQRTEQRDSAMYRCASSPTRDRAERGEAFFGQGTRLTVV.

V gene TRBV6-2 or TRBV6-3 combines with J gene TRBJ2-1; 9 bases match TRBD1. The J call may be incorrect, as the DNA end agrees better with TRBJ2-7. Germline V gene data show CDR1 as MNHEY and CDR2 as SVGEGT. The CDR3 is 15 amino acids. In DNA form, the CDR3 reads TGTGCCAGCAGTAGGACAGGGGAACCCTACAATGAGCAGTACTTC. Translation: CASSRTGEPYNEQYF.

V usage is TRBV20-1 and J usage is TRBJ2-7; D possibly corresponds to TRBD2 (5 bases). Near its end, the DNA agrees better with TRBJ2-5, so the J call may be wrong. Germline V lookup: CDR1 DFQATT, CDR2 SNEGSKA (reference sequence). The length of the CDR3 is 11 residues. DNA of the CDR3: TGCAGTGCTACAGCGGAGGAGACCCAGTACTTC. The encoded protein is CSATAEETQYF.

As for this clonotype: Mismatch with germline at one junction end may stem from a read error. The V and J genes are TRBV6-1 and TRBJ2-1; D not certain. CDR1 MNHNS and CDR2 SASEGT come from the germline V gene. The CDR3 covers 14 residues. CDR3 nucleotide sequence: TGTGCCGGCAGTGGGTACAGTGGCTTCAATGAGCAGTTCTTC. Its translation: CAGSGYSGFNEQFF.

The CDR3 loop reads CSARPGRFSYEQYF. Written as DNA, the CDR3 is TGCAGTGCTAGACCCGGGAGGTTCTCCTACGAGCAGTACTTC. This chain links TRBV20-1 with TRBJ2-7; 7 bases are shared with TRBD2. This CDR3 has 14 residues. With V trimmed by 2 bases and J by 0 bases, 4 bases remained unmatched. Germline loops: CDR1 DFQATT, CDR2 SNEGSKA (reference sequence).

This clonotype occurred a few times. V is TRBV25-1 and J is TRBJ2-7; weak D call: TRBD2 (5 bases). The CDR3 totals 13 residues. V lost 2 bases and J lost 3, with 8 bases in between. CDR1 and CDR2 from the germline V gene are MGHDK and SYGVNS. CDR3 protein: CASSENSDYEQYF. The CDR3 DNA reads TGTGCCAGCAGTGAAAATAGCGACTACGAGCAGTACTTC.

A few counts support this clonotype. The chain employs TRBV11-2 and TRBJ2-3; 8 bases fit TRBD1. The CDR3 has 14 residues. Trimming cost V 5 bases and J 5 bases; bases outside gene matches: 6. Per germline, CDR1 SGHAT and CDR2 FQNNGV. CDR3: CASSMQGARDTQYF. CDR3 DNA sequence: TGTGCCAGCAGCATGCAGGGGGCAAGAGATACGCAGTATTTT.

This clonotype showed up just a few times. The gene calls are TRBV6-6 and TRBJ2-1, with 9 bases that match TRBD2. Germline V gene data show CDR1 as MNHNY and CDR2 as SVGAGI (reference sequence). With 0 bases clipped from V and 8 bases from J, the junction kept 8 bases outside the gene matches. CDR3 length equals 16 residues. CDR3 sequence reads: CASSYSLAGRSDEQFF. The CDR3 coding sequence is TGTGCCAGCAGTTACTCGCTAGCGGGGAGGAGCGATGAGCAGTTCTTC.

This clonotype was seen only a few times. This chain uses TRBV27 with TRBJ2-6; tentatively, D is TRBD1 or TRBD2 (5 bases each). V was cut by 3 bases and J by 3 bases, with 9 bases left in between. The CDR3 is 15 amino acids. The germline V gene encodes CDR1 MNHEY and CDR2 SMNVEV (reference sequence). Here the CDR3 reads CASSFGTGGANVLTF. The CDR3 DNA reads as TGTGCCAGCAGTTTCGGGACCGGTGGGGCCAACGTCCTGACTTTC.

This chain uses TRBV6-4 with TRBJ2-2, with 11 bases matching TRBD1. V was pared by 2 bases and J by 5 bases, with 1 base of the junction left unmatched. The CDR3 spans 15 residues. Germline CDR1 MRHNA, CDR2 SNTAGT. CDR3 residues: CASSDGTGGTGELFF. For the CDR3, the DNA is TGTGCCAGCAGTGACGGGACAGGGGGAACCGGGGAGCTGTTTTTT.